A selection of T cell receptor beta chains follows, all from one sample in a study of shared clonotypes between healthy human individuals. Measured with immunoSEQ multiplex PCR; TCRdb has only the in-frame clones, and not every one. The sample has hundreds of thousands of clones; 85% to 95% are singletons. Sequencing input: naive CD8+ T cells sorted from blood. The receptors here all came from a woman aged 25 to 39 in good health. CDR3s include the opening cysteine and the closing phenylalanine or tryptophan. Each record gives: CDR3 protein, CDR3 DNA, clone size, J gene, D gene, V gene. A D gene is named only where the DNA matches it firmly. Only part of the rows carry a size: once, few, many, or a class if the clone is expanded.

CASSLGLSTEAFF | TGTGCCAGCAGCCTAGGACTGAGCACTGAAGCTTTCTTT | NA | TRBJ1-1 | NA | TRBV5-4
CASSLSPWRTSYNEQFF | TGTGCCAGCAGTTTATCCCCCTGGCGGACCTCCTACAATGAGCAGTTCTTC | NA | TRBJ2-1 | NA | TRBV28
CASSGTVNTEAFF | TGTGCCAGCAGTGGGACAGTGAACACTGAAGCTTTCTTT | NA | TRBJ1-1 | NA | TRBV6-1
CAVGVGTANQPQHF | TGTGCCGTTGGAGTCGGGACGGCTAATCAGCCCCAGCATTTT | NA | TRBJ1-5 | NA | TRBV28
CASSFTGLYGYTF | TGTGCCAGCAGTTTTACAGGCCTCTATGGCTACACCTTC | NA | TRBJ1-2 | NA | TRBV28
CASNHSFGRGTSLGEQYF | TGCGCCAGCAACCATTCGTTCGGGAGAGGGACTAGCCTGGGCGAGCAGTACTTC | NA | TRBJ2-7 | TRBD2 | TRBV5-1
CASSNRLAEAPSTDTQYF | TGTGCCAGCAGCAACCGACTAGCGGAGGCCCCTAGCACAGATACGCAGTATTTT | NA | TRBJ2-3 | TRBD2 | TRBV7-9
CSVERGQGTGELFF | TGCAGCGTTGAAAGGGGGCAGGGTACCGGGGAGCTGTTTTTT | NA | TRBJ2-2 | TRBD1 | TRBV29-1
CASRRQDITYEQYF | TGTGCCAGCAGAAGACAGGACATTACCTACGAGCAGTACTTC | NA | TRBJ2-7 | NA | TRBV6-1
CSVEDLSGSRYEQFF | TGCAGCGTTGAAGATCTCAGCGGGAGTCGCTATGAGCAGTTCTTC | NA | TRBJ2-1 | TRBD2 | TRBV29-1
CASSPGLAGDLETQYF | TGCGCCAGCAGCCCGGGACTAGCGGGAGATCTAGAGACCCAGTACTTC | NA | TRBJ2-5 | TRBD2 | TRBV4-1
CASSLGGGQTQYF | TGTGCCAGCAGCTTAGGGGGAGGGCAGACCCAGTACTTC | NA | TRBJ2-5 | TRBD2 | TRBV7-3
CASRLQAYEQYF | TGTGCCAGCAGATTACAGGCGTACGAGCAGTACTTC | once | TRBJ2-7 | NA | TRBV6-1
CASSLEETGGEQYF | TGTGCCAGCAGTTTGGAAGAGACAGGGGGCGAGCAGTACTTC | NA | TRBJ2-7 | TRBD1 | TRBV27
CATRTGVNTEAFF | TGTGCCACCAGAACAGGGGTGAACACTGAAGCTTTCTTT | NA | TRBJ1-1 | TRBD1 | TRBV19
CAISESDSVTEAFF | TGTGCCATCAGTGAGTCGGATTCCGTGACTGAAGCTTTCTTT | once | TRBJ1-1 | NA | TRBV10-3
CASSAAGTEGYEQFF | TGTGCCAGCAGCGCCGCCGGGACTGAAGGCTATGAGCAGTTCTTC | NA | TRBJ2-1 | NA | TRBV13
CASSSWDYGYTF | TGTGCCAGCAGCTCGTGGGACTATGGCTACACCTTC | NA | TRBJ1-2 | NA | TRBV5-6
CASIWETSGSWGNEQFF | TGTGCCAGCATTTGGGAAACTAGCGGGAGTTGGGGGAATGAGCAGTTCTTC | NA | TRBJ2-1 | TRBD2 | TRBV6-4
CASSEYATASSYEQYF | TGTGCCAGCAGTGAATACGCGACGGCGAGCTCCTACGAGCAGTACTTC | NA | TRBJ2-7 | NA | TRBV25-1
CASSPRGTNTGELFF | TGTGCCAGCAGTCCCAGAGGGACGAACACCGGGGAGCTGTTTTTT | NA | TRBJ2-2 | NA | TRBV28
CASSPPGRFYGYTF | TGCGCCAGCAGCCCGCCGGGACGGTTCTATGGCTACACCTTC | NA | TRBJ1-2 | NA | TRBV5-1
CASRTGDNLHTGELFF | TGTGCCAGTAGGACAGGAGACAACCTCCACACCGGGGAGCTGTTTTTT | NA | TRBJ2-2 | TRBD1 | TRBV28
CASSLQVGRGYNEQFF | TGTGCCAGTAGTCTTCAAGTTGGCCGAGGATACAATGAGCAGTTCTTC | NA | TRBJ2-1 | NA | TRBV19
CASSSDRERETQYF | TGTGCCAGCAGTTCTGACAGGGAAAGAGAGACCCAGTACTTC | NA | TRBJ2-5 | TRBD1 | TRBV27
CASSLTGDEQFF | TGTGCCAGCAGCTTGACAGGGGATGAGCAGTTCTTC | NA | TRBJ2-1 | TRBD1 | TRBV5-5
CASSTFPVPSTDTQYF | TGTGCCAGCTCAACATTCCCCGTGCCCAGCACAGATACGCAGTATTTT | NA | TRBJ2-3 | NA | TRBV18
CASSLGAGSNYGYTF | TGTGCCAGCAGCTTGGGCGCGGGCTCAAACTATGGCTACACCTTC | NA | TRBJ1-2 | NA | TRBV5-6
CASNPGGSGQSIYGYTF | TGTGCCAGCAACCCCGGCGGGTCGGGACAGTCGATCTATGGCTACACCTTC | NA | TRBJ1-2 | TRBD1 | TRBV2
CASRPGTGYLAGGRAEQYF | TGTGCCAGCAGACCCGGGACAGGGTATTTAGCGGGAGGGCGGGCGGAGCAGTACTTC | NA | TRBJ2-7 | TRBD2 | TRBV7-3
CAWREGSYGYTF | TGTGCCTGGAGGGAAGGATCCTATGGCTACACCTTC | few | TRBJ1-2 | NA | TRBV30
CASSVSGGGYTF | TGTGCCAGCAGCGTGAGTGGGGGTGGCTACACCTTC | once | TRBJ1-2 | NA | TRBV9
CASSESRQVKAFF | TGTGCCAGCAGTGAGTCCAGACAGGTTAAAGCTTTCTTT | NA | TRBJ1-1 | NA | TRBV6-1
CASSEWTSGRYEQYF | TGTGCCAGCAGTGAATGGACTAGCGGGCGATACGAGCAGTACTTC | NA | TRBJ2-7 | TRBD2 | TRBV6-1
CASSIFNQPQHF | TGTGCCAGTAGTATTTTTAATCAGCCCCAGCATTTT | NA | TRBJ1-5 | NA | TRBV19
CASSPVREGRDTQYF | TGTGCCAGCAGCCCCGTCCGGGAGGGCCGAGATACGCAGTATTTT | NA | TRBJ2-3 | TRBD2 | TRBV11-2
CASSADMSGNTIYF | TGTGCCAGCAGCGCGGACATGTCCGGAAACACCATATATTTT | NA | TRBJ1-3 | NA | TRBV5-4
CASTAGLPEPQHF | TGTGCCAGCACAGCGGGACTCCCGGAGCCCCAGCATTTT | NA | TRBJ1-5 | NA | TRBV2
CASSLRGAALGEQYF | TGTGCCAGCAGTTTAAGGGGGGCAGCTCTCGGGGAGCAGTACTTC | once | TRBJ2-7 | NA | TRBV28
CASSLAGENQPQHF | TGTGCCAGCAGCTTGGCGGGGGAAAATCAGCCCCAGCATTTT | NA | TRBJ1-5 | NA | TRBV5-6
CASSLLQGARETQYF | TGTGCCAGCAGTTTATTGCAGGGGGCGCGGGAGACCCAGTACTTC | NA | TRBJ2-5 | TRBD1 | TRBV28
CASSPLPGTGRPYEQYF | TGTGCCAGCAGCCCCCTCCCCGGGACGGGAAGACCCTACGAGCAGTACTTC | NA | TRBJ2-7 | NA | TRBV7-9
CASSFRLNTEAFF | TGTGCCAGCAGTTTCCGGCTGAACACTGAAGCTTTCTTT | NA | TRBJ1-1 | NA | TRBV28
CASRATGDYGYTF | TGTGCCAGCAGGGCCACCGGGGACTATGGCTACACCTTC | NA | TRBJ1-2 | NA | TRBV7-2
CASSLSLANYNEQFF | TGTGCCAGCAGTTTGAGTCTAGCGAACTACAATGAGCAGTTCTTC | NA | TRBJ2-1 | NA | TRBV27
CASSQVVRDTQYF | TGTGCCAGCAGCCAAGTTGTGCGGGATACGCAGTATTTT | once | TRBJ2-3 | NA | TRBV14
CASSPRRSQETQYF | TGTGCCAGCAGCCCCCGCCGTAGCCAAGAGACCCAGTACTTC | NA | TRBJ2-5 | NA | TRBV9
CASSLGLAGRGETQYF | TGTGCCAGCAGCTTGGGCCTAGCGGGAAGGGGTGAGACCCAGTACTTC | NA | TRBJ2-5 | TRBD2 | TRBV5-4
CASSPREVQQEDTQYF | TGTGCCAGCTCACCAAGAGAGGTTCAACAGGAAGATACGCAGTATTTT | NA | TRBJ2-3 | NA | TRBV18
CASSPLTGGDYEQYF | TGTGCCAGTAGCCCTCTGACAGGGGGCGATTACGAGCAGTACTTC | NA | TRBJ2-7 | TRBD1 | TRBV19
CASRSGDYGYTF | TGTGCCAGCAGGTCAGGGGACTATGGCTACACCTTC | NA | TRBJ1-2 | NA | TRBV27
CASSRDREGAQPQHF | TGTGCCAGTAGTCGAGACAGGGAAGGGGCTCAGCCCCAGCATTTT | once | TRBJ1-5 | TRBD1 | TRBV19
CASSSSYEQYF | TGTGCCAGCAGTTCCTCCTACGAGCAGTACTTC | NA | TRBJ2-7 | NA | TRBV27
CASSISGTSAYNEQFF | TGTGCCAGCAGCATCTCCGGGACTAGCGCTTACAATGAGCAGTTCTTC | NA | TRBJ2-1 | TRBD2 | TRBV6-6
CASSDSGELFF | TGTGCCAGCAGTGACTCCGGGGAGCTGTTTTTT | NA | TRBJ2-2 | NA | TRBV2
CASSRDLGNEQFF | TGTGCCAGCAGCCGGGACCTTGGCAATGAGCAGTTCTTC | NA | TRBJ2-1 | NA | TRBV7-2
CASSIDRQGPGYGYTF | TGTGCCAGCAGTATAGACCGACAGGGACCAGGCTATGGCTACACCTTC | NA | TRBJ1-2 | TRBD1 | TRBV28